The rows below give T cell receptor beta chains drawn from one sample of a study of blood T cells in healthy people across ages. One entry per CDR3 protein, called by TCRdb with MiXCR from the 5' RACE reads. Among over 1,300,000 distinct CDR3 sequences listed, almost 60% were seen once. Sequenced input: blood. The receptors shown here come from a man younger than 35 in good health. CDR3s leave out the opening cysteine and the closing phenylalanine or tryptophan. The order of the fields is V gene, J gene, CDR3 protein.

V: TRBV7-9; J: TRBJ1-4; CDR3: ASSPPYRSEKLF
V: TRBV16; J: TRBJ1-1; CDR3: ASSQEALKSEAF
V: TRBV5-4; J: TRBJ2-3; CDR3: ASSAPGQSPDTQY
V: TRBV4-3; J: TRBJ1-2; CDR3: ASSQEGRNEGVNYGYT
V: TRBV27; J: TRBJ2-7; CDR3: ASKFRGQSYEQY
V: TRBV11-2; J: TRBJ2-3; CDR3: ASSSPTRSTDTQY
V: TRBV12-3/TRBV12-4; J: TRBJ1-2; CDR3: ASSVLRVDGYT
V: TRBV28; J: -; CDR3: ASSRHPPVEQY
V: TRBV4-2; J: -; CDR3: ASNGQGGTNEQY
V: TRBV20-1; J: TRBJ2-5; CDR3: SAQKTQY
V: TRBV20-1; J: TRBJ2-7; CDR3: SAGSGGPYEQY
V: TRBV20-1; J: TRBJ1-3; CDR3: SASRQERNTIY
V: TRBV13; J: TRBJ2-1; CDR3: ASSPPPGQGYNEQF
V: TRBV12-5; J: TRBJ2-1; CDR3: ASGLFDNEQF
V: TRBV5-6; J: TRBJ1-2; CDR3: ASGAQPTYGYT
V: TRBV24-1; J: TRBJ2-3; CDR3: ATSGGGGTDTQY
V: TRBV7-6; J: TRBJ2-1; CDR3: ASSLGLAGIGREQF
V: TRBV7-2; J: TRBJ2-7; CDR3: ASSLGGTSYEQY
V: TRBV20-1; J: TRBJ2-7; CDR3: SAREESYEQY
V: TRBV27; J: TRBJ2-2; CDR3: ASSWDGTGELF
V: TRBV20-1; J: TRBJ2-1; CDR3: SARDRIPAGVSNEQF
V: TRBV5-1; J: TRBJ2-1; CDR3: ASSLVPAGGGNEQF
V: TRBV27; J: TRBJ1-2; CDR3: ASSPGTGARLTGYT
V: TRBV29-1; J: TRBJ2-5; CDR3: SARTSGTRSYNEQY
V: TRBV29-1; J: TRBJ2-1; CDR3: SVELAGVSIYNEQF
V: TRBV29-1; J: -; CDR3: SFNRGSIGTTYEQY
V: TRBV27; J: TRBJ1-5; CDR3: ASSFRGVYSNQPQH
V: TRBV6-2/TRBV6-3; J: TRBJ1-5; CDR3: ASSYGNRGGGQPQH